Here is one T cell receptor beta chain with its context. Its antigen is not identified. One junction end disagrees with the germline gene, perhaps due to a read error. Next came a second PCR, run for about 7 to 12 cycles, which used a sample-barcoded 5' primer along with a J-beta primer mix. Each of the cDNA molecules was tagged by a template-switch adaptor with 12 random nucleotides. TCRdb analysed the 5' RACE reads with MiXCR anew, one entry per CDR3 protein. The repertoire includes 2 million or so distinct CDR3 sequences, roughly 49% of them detected once, and approximately 2% sits in the top ten. The data derive from a study of blood T cells in healthy people across ages. Study results and caveats: Significant beta diversity loss was already apparent by age around 40, declining roughly linearly. A strong correlation between TCR beta diversity and naive T cell percentage was seen.

The CDR3 covers 15 residues. Germline V gives CDR1 DFQATT, CDR2 SNEGSKA (reference sequence). The donors, aged 6 to 90, were healthy Caucasians from Russia. The chain carries TRBV20-1 and TRBJ2-3, with D perhaps matching TRBD2 (6 bases). The sample was blood. This clonotype was sampled from a woman between 35 and 50 years old in good health. This CDR3 is CSASDGGWGTGTQYF. The CDR3 coding sequence is TGCAGTGCTAGCGACGGGGGATGGGGCACAGGTACGCAGTATTTT.